Listed below are T cell receptor beta chains from one sample, sequenced in a study of T cell responses to AZD1222 COVID-19 vaccine. Profiling relied on immunoSEQ multiplex PCR, and the TCRdb table lists in-frame clones only, not all of them. Of around 140,000 clones in the sample, 75% to 90% were seen once. The sequenced sample was peripheral blood, obtained on day 0 of AZD1222 vaccination. These TCRs come from an adult in good health. The CDR3 runs from the conserved cysteine through the conserved F or W. The D gene is left open where the match is weak. For some rows the clone size is stated as once, few or many, or as a class when expanded; others skip it.

.	TRBV20-1	.	TRBJ1-4	CRGGVNEKLFF	TGCAGGGGCGGCGTTAATGAAAAACTGTTTTTT
.	TRBV7-2	.	TRBJ1-4	CASSGQGYEKLFF	TGTGCCAGCAGCGGGCAGGGATATGAAAAACTGTTTTTT
.	TRBV27	.	TRBJ1-1	CASSPSPLGGEAFF	TGTGCCAGCAGTCCCTCCCCCCTGGGTGGTGAAGCTTTCTTT
.	TRBV7-9	.	TRBJ1-5	CASSAGQNNQPQHF	TGTGCCAGCAGCGCCGGACAGAACAATCAGCCCCAGCATTTT
TRBD1	TRBV28	.	TRBJ1-5	CASVGQGWNQPQHF	TGTGCCAGCGTAGGACAGGGGTGGAATCAGCCCCAGCATTTT
.	TRBV6-6	.	TRBJ1-5	CASSYSSNQPQHF	TGTGCCAGCAGTTACTCCTCGAATCAGCCCCAGCATTTT
.	TRBV27	.	TRBJ2-7	CASSLSKRASEQYF	TGTGCCAGCAGTTTATCCAAACGAGCTTCCGAGCAGTACTTC
.	TRBV2	.	TRBJ2-1	CANSPGLPHAGEQFF	TGTGCCAATTCTCCGGGACTTCCTCACGCGGGTGAGCAGTTCTTC
.	TRBV7-3	.	TRBJ2-2	CASSLFGGAPNTGELFF	TGTGCCAGCAGCTTATTTGGGGGTGCCCCGAACACCGGGGAGCTGTTTTTT
.	TRBV19	.	TRBJ1-1	CASSIGGGRLNTEAFF	TGTGCCAGTAGTATTGGGGGAGGTAGGCTGAACACTGAAGCTTTCTTT
TRBD1	TRBV7-9	.	TRBJ1-4	CASSLARGREKLFF	TGTGCCAGCAGCTTAGCGAGGGGGCGTGAAAAACTGTTTTTT
TRBD1	TRBV28	.	TRBJ2-7	CASSSIPGQGVYEQYF	TGTGCCAGCAGTTCCATCCCGGGACAGGGTGTCTACGAGCAGTACTTC
TRBD1	TRBV10-1	.	TRBJ2-2	CASRGTAGELFF	TGCGCCAGCAGGGGGACAGCCGGGGAGCTGTTTTTT
.	TRBV7-9	.	TRBJ1-4	CASSYVGEKLFF	TGTGCCAGCAGCTATGTGGGGGAAAAACTGTTTTTT
TRBD1	TRBV18	.	TRBJ1-2	CASSPSPGTGASDYGYTF	TGTGCCAGCTCACCTTCTCCCGGGACAGGGGCGTCGGACTATGGCTACACCTTC
.	TRBV3-1/TRBV3-2	.	TRBJ1-6	CASSPLQGSPLHF	TGTGCCAGCAGCCCGCTCCAGGGATCACCCCTCCACTTT
.	TRBV11-2	.	TRBJ1-6	CASRYSSSYNSPLHF	TGTGCCAGCAGATACTCGAGCTCCTATAATTCACCCCTCCACTTT
.	TRBV5-1	.	TRBJ2-1	CASSLREGAYNEQFF	TGCGCCAGCAGCCTGCGGGAAGGCGCCTACAATGAGCAGTTCTTC
.	TRBV3-1/TRBV3-2	.	TRBJ1-2	CASSPRGRGFGYTF	TGTGCCAGCAGCCCCCGGGGCAGGGGTTTTGGCTACACCTTC
.	TRBV11-3	.	TRBJ1-6	CASGLGGSGRSPLHF	TGTGCCAGCGGCTTAGGGGGGTCCGGTCGGTCACCCCTCCACTTT
.	TRBV30	.	TRBJ1-5	CAWSVGSNQPQHF	TGTGCCTGGAGTGTTGGTAGCAATCAGCCCCAGCATTTT
.	TRBV11-2	.	TRBJ1-1	CASSLGRATLTEAFF	TGTGCCAGCAGCTTAGGCAGGGCTACCCTCACTGAAGCTTTCTTT
.	TRBV5-1	.	TRBJ2-2	CASSFHRLNTGELFF	TGCGCCAGCAGCTTTCACAGACTGAACACCGGGGAGCTGTTTTTT
.	TRBV4-1	.	TRBJ1-2	CASSTPGSGLGYTF	TGCGCCAGCAGCACCCCCGGGTCCGGACTTGGCTACACCTTC
.	TRBV7-8	once	TRBJ1-2	CASSLDNLSDGYTF	TGTGCCAGCAGCTTAGACAACCTTTCGGATGGCTACACCTTC
.	TRBV20-1	once	TRBJ2-7	CSASGSDEQYF	TGCAGTGCTAGCGGGAGTGACGAGCAGTACTTC
.	TRBV6-5	.	TRBJ2-1	CASRERDNEQFF	TGTGCCAGTCGGGAGCGAGACAATGAGCAGTTCTTC
.	TRBV6-2/TRBV6-3	.	TRBJ1-1	CASSYSGGRAPEAFF	TGTGCCAGCAGTTACTCGGGGGGGAGGGCCCCTGAAGCTTTCTTT
.	TRBV6-1	.	TRBJ2-1	CASSESGVLNEQFF	TGTGCCAGCAGTGAATCGGGAGTACTAAATGAGCAGTTCTTC
TRBD1	TRBV29-1	.	TRBJ1-4	CRRLTGEPPPVTNEKLFF	TGCAGACGTCTAACAGGGGAGCCCCCCCCCGTAACTAATGAAAAACTGTTTTTT
.	TRBV7-2	few	TRBJ1-1	CASSLRGQNVAFF	TGTGCCAGCAGTCTAAGAGGACAGAACGTAGCTTTCTTT
.	TRBV9	.	TRBJ1-1	CASSVGAGKYTEAFF	TGTGCCAGCAGCGTAGGGGCAGGGAAGTACACTGAAGCTTTCTTT
.	TRBV2	.	TRBJ1-2	CASSEGTAYGYTF	TGTGCCAGCAGTGAAGGGACAGCCTATGGCTACACCTTC
.	TRBV11-3	.	TRBJ2-3	CASSLTGVRTDTQYF	TGTGCCAGCAGCTTAACGGGTGTTCGCACAGATACGCAGTATTTT
.	TRBV13	.	TRBJ2-7	CASSLAPGSSYEQYF	TGTGCCAGCAGCTTAGCTCCCGGGAGCTCCTACGAGCAGTACTTC
.	TRBV14	.	TRBJ1-2	CASSPQDRYGYTF	TGTGCCAGCAGCCCACAGGACCGCTATGGCTACACCTTC
.	TRBV25-1	.	TRBJ1-1	CASSESGGGENTEAFF	TGTGCCAGCAGTGAATCTGGAGGGGGGGAGAACACTGAAGCTTTCTTT
TRBD2	TRBV5-4	once	TRBJ2-2	CASSPGGRTGELFF	TGTGCCAGCAGCCCCGGGGGGAGGACCGGGGAGCTGTTTTTT